The T cell receptor (beta chain) described here comes from a study of post-analysis software for immune sequencing data. Study-wide results and limits: There was significantly lower normalized Chao1 diversity in multiple sclerosis patients than in controls. Higher frequency in patients than in controls was seen for roughly five TRBV segments, with TRBV5-6, TRBV5-1 and TRBV20-1 among them.

Trimming at V came to 2 bases and at J to 9 bases, leaving 7 bases not matched to a gene. This CDR3 is built from 14 residues. In germline, CDR1 is SGHRS, CDR2 YFSETQ. As for this clonotype: No antigen is known for it.

Unique molecular identifiers were built into the TCR beta cDNA libraries. TCRdb passed the PCR reads through MiXCR, listing each CDR3 protein once. The data contain about 500,000 distinct CDR3 sequences, roughly 45% of them singletons. The clonotype comes from a girl aged 5-17 years with multiple sclerosis. Sequenced material: blood. The chain is built from TRBV5-1 and TRBJ2-1; TRBD2 agrees at 8 bases. CDR3 nucleotide sequence: TGCGCCAGCAGCTTCGCGGGAGGATATGGTGAGCAGTTCTTC. Its protein product is CASSFAGGYGEQFF.